What follows is one T cell receptor (beta chain) and its context. The CDR3 runs 14 residues. Trimming shortened V by 0 bases and J by 4 bases, and 9 bases separated the two germline ends. Germline V gene lookup returns CDR1 MNHEY and CDR2 SVGAGI. This sample was taken from a study of OX40 agonist ivuxolimab in advanced cancers. The protocol was immunoSEQ multiplex PCR, while the TCRdb copy is restricted to in-frame clones and leaves out a portion. Here the sample spans roughly 50,000 clones, 85% to 95% being singletons. This clonotype was obtained from an adult with an advanced solid tumor such as melanoma, head and neck, liver or kidney cancer. The sequenced sample was CD4+ or CD8+ T cells sorted from blood, obtained in a trial of the OX40 agonist ivuxolimab. The V gene is TRBV6-5, the J gene TRBJ1-2; TRBD1 is a possible D gene (5 bases). This CDR3 is CASSYSTGAYGYTF. CDR3 in DNA: TGTGCCAGCAGTTACTCGACTGGGGCCTATGGCTACACCTTC.